This T cell receptor beta chain stems from a study of lung T cells in sarcoidosis with Löfgren's syndrome. Overall study results and limits: TRBV2 was the preferred pairing partner of TRAV12-1, with similar CDR3s.

V shed 4 bases, J shed 4 bases, and the junction held 10 bases outside the gene matches. This CDR3 region has 16 residues. The germline V gene has CDR1 SGHRS and CDR2 YFSETQ. Each CDR3 protein gets one entry after TCRdb re-called the reads with MiXCR. In the table there are tens of thousands of distinct CDR3 sequences, over 20% of which are singletons. A few counts support this clonotype. Its antigen is unknown. The gene calls are TRBV5-1 and TRBJ2-2; 7 nucleotides line up with TRBD1. The TCR originated in a human donor with sarcoidosis (Löfgren's syndrome or another form), or a control subject (not recorded which). The specimen sequenced was CD4+ T cells from PBMCs. The CDR3 nucleotides read TGCGCCAGCAGCCTACGAACGACAGGGACCACCGGGGAGCTGTTTTTT. Translation: CASSLRTTGTTGELFF.